The 21 T cell receptor beta chains reported below all come from one sample, sequenced in a study of blood T cells in healthy people across ages. Using a J-beta primer mix together with a sample-barcoded 5' primer, a second PCR was run for roughly 6 to 12 cycles. MiXCR, applied by TCRdb to the 5' RACE reads, yields one record per CDR3 protein. The sample yields 790,000 or so distinct CDR3 sequences, approximately 60% seen once. Sequencing input: blood. The receptors stem from a middle-aged man in good health.

The chain recombines TRBV7-8 with TRBJ1-1; 7 positions agree with TRBD1. The CDR3 runs to 14 residues. The ends lost 3 bases at V and 4 bases at J; junction bases unmatched: 5. Per the germline V gene, CDR1 is SGHVS and CDR2 is FQNEAQ. For the CDR3, the DNA is TGTGCCAGCAGCTTGGGGACAGCATCCACTGAAGCTTTCTTT. Translation gives CASSLGTASTEAFF.

With regard to this clonotype: A junction boundary mismatches the germline segment, possibly from a read error. The chain uses TRBV20-1 and TRBJ2-5; 7 bases agree with TRBD2. Germline lookup yields CDR1 DFQATT and CDR2 SNEGSKA (reference sequence). The CDR3 totals 13 residues. This CDR3 is CSADGTNQETRYF. The CDR3 DNA follows: TGCAGTGCAGACGGGACTAACCAAGAGACCCGGTACTTC.

The chain recombines TRBV7-3 with TRBJ2-3; perhaps TRBD1 as D (5 bases). The CDR3 runs 12 residues. Germline CDR1 reads SGHTA; CDR2 reads FQGTGA. Trimming removed 4 bases from V and 12 bases from J, with 14 bases in between. For the CDR3, the DNA is TGTGCCAGCAGCTACCAGGGAAGCGTCCAGTATTTT. Encoded protein: CASSYQGSVQYF.

The V call is TRBV29-1, the J call TRBJ2-5; D is ambiguous. CDR1 SQVTM and CDR2 ANQGSEA come from the germline V gene. The germline V and J ends were trimmed by 1 base and 5 bases, with 14 bases remaining between them. There are 14 residues in the CDR3. The DNA of the CDR3 is TGCAGCGTTGAAGGACTCGGGCTTTGGGAGACCCAGTACTTC. This translates into CSVEGLGLWETQYF.

CDR3: CASSSSDWDISGANVLTF. CDR3 nucleotide sequence: TGTGCCAGCAGCTCATCGGACTGGGATATCTCTGGGGCCAACGTCCTGACTTTC. The V and J genes are TRBV7-9 and TRBJ2-6; perhaps TRBD2 as D (5 bases). This CDR3 comprises 18 residues. Germline-derived CDR1 and CDR2 are SEHNR and FQNEAQ (reference sequence). Trimming removed 4 bases from V and 0 bases from J, with 16 bases in between.

The genes are TRBV7-9 and TRBJ2-5, with no clear D. The assigned J gene may be wrong: the sequence end matches TRBJ2-7 better. This CDR3 is 14 amino acids long. CDR1 is SEHNR and CDR2 is FQNEAQ in the germline V gene (reference sequence). The CDR3 DNA follows: TGTGCCAGCAGCTTAGATTTAGGGCCGTACGAGCAGTACTTC. This sequence encodes CASSLDLGPYEQYF.

This clonotype turned up a few times. This chain links TRBV29-1 with TRBJ1-5; 9 bases are shared with TRBD1. The CDR3 runs to 13 residues. CDR1 is SQVTM and CDR2 is ANQGSEA in the germline V gene. The ends lost 4 bases at V and 4 bases at J; junction bases unmatched: 2. The CDR3: CSVGQGGNQPQHF. DNA of the CDR3: TGCAGCGTTGGACAGGGGGGGAATCAGCCCCAGCATTTT. Complete variable domain (other parts from reference TRBV29-1 and TRBJ1-5): SAVISQKPSRDICQRGTSLTIQCQVDSQVTMMFWYRQQPGQSLTLIATANQGSEATYESGFVIDKFPISRPNLTFSTLTVSNMSPEDSSIYLCSVGQGGNQPQHFGDGTRLSIL.

This clonotype was seen more than once but under ten times. This chain links TRBV4-3 with TRBJ2-7, with TRBD2 matching 8 bases. CDR1 is LGHNA, CDR2 YSLEER, per germline. With 1 base clipped from V and 3 bases from J, the junction kept 14 bases outside the gene matches. The CDR3 contains 18 residues. CDR3 coding DNA: TGCGCCAGCAGCCAAGCCGGGCGGAGCGGGAGTCGCAGCTACGAGCAGTACTTC. It yields the protein CASSQAGRSGSRSYEQYF.

This chain joins TRBV6-5 and TRBJ2-5; D possibly corresponds to TRBD2 (6 bases). The assigned J gene may be wrong: the sequence end matches TRBJ2-7 better. Germline V gene data show CDR1 as MNHEY and CDR2 as SVGAGI. This CDR3 has 15 residues. The CDR3 DNA reads TGTGCCAGCAGTTCTGACTCCGGGGGAAACTACGAGCAGTACTTC. It codes for CASSSDSGGNYEQYF.

The chain employs TRBV12-3 or TRBV12-4 and TRBJ2-5; maybe TRBD1 (6 bases). V gave up 6 bases and J gave up 5 bases, with 16 bases separating them. The CDR3 spans 14 residues. The CDR3 DNA reads TGTGCCAGCAGCCCACAGGGCCTGAGGGAGACCCAGTACTTC. It translates to CASSPQGLRETQYF.

This clonotype was detected only a few times. The chain is built from TRBV25-1 and TRBJ2-3; possibly TRBD1 for D (6 bases). Germline V gene lookup returns CDR1 MGHDK and CDR2 SYGVNS. This CDR3 has 14 residues. V lost 7 bases, J lost 4 bases, and 15 bases lay in between. The CDR3 loop is CASMSEGDADTQYF. In DNA form, the CDR3 reads TGTGCCAGCATGAGCGAGGGGGACGCAGATACGCAGTATTTT.

The V call is TRBV6-1, the J call TRBJ1-2, with D possibly being TRBD1 (5 bases). Trimming cost V 6 bases and J 3 bases, with 29 bases left between them. Germline loops: CDR1 MNHNS, CDR2 SASEGT. The CDR3 length is 19 residues. The CDR3 DNA is TGTGCCAGCAGCCGAGCTTATCGAACCTCCGGGACGGAACACTATGGCTACACCTTC. Protein sequence: CASSRAYRTSGTEHYGYTF.

The table lists this clonotype with a few counts. The CDR3 reads CASSPREAGGAAFF. DNA of the CDR3: TGCGCCAGCAGCCCCAGGGAAGCAGGGGGCGCGGCTTTCTTT. This chain uses TRBV5-1 with TRBJ1-1; 8 bases fit TRBD1. V trimming: 4 bases; J trimming: 11 bases; junction bases outside the gene matches: 13. This CDR3 is 14 amino acids long. Germline-derived CDR1 and CDR2 are SGHRS and YFSETQ.

This chain joins TRBV6-1 and TRBJ1-2; no reliable D call. Trimming took 6 bases from V and 6 from J, leaving 17 bases between them. In germline, CDR1 is MNHNS, CDR2 SASEGT. CDR3 length: 14 residues. CDR3 DNA: TGTGCCAGCAGAACCCCGGGATTTGGGGATGGCTACACCTTC. This encodes CASRTPGFGDGYTF.

The CDR3 protein is CASSPRGKTYEQYF. CDR3 DNA sequence: TGTGCCAGCAGCCCTCGAGGGAAGACCTACGAGCAGTACTTC. This rearrangement joins TRBV25-1 to TRBJ2-4, with D possibly matching TRBD2 (5 bases). The end of the DNA is better explained by TRBJ2-7, so the J call may be wrong. The CDR3 covers 14 residues. Germline V CDR1 and CDR2: MGHDK, SYGVNS.

This clonotype occurred a few times. This chain joins TRBV20-1 and TRBJ1-4; weak D call: TRBD1 (5 bases). The germline V and J ends were trimmed by 3 bases and 3 bases, with 8 bases remaining between them. CDR3 length equals 13 residues. Germline V lookup: CDR1 DFQATT, CDR2 SNEGSKA (reference sequence). CDR3 region: CSARTDPNEKLFF. For the CDR3, the DNA is TGCAGTGCTAGGACAGATCCTAATGAAAAACTGTTTTTT.

V and J are TRBV20-1 and TRBJ2-1; D is possibly TRBD1 (6 bases). Germline lookup yields CDR1 DFQATT and CDR2 SNEGSKA (reference sequence). The CDR3 is made up of 13 amino acids. V lost 3 bases and J lost 5, with 11 bases in between. The CDR3 loop is CSARPWTDNEQFF. The DNA of the CDR3 is TGCAGTGCTAGGCCATGGACAGACAATGAGCAGTTCTTC.

V usage is TRBV24-1 and J usage is TRBJ2-3; 9 positions agree with TRBD1. Germline CDR1 and CDR2: KGHDR and SFDVKD. The CDR3 is 15 residues long. The ends lost 3 bases at V and 3 bases at J; junction bases unmatched: 3. CDR3 region: CATSDPGQGTDTQYF. The CDR3 bases are TGTGCCACCAGTGATCCCGGACAGGGGACAGATACGCAGTATTTT.

This clonotype has just a few counts. The chain joins TRBV4-1 to TRBJ2-3, with 13 bases fitting TRBD2. Germline CDR1 and CDR2: MGHRA and YSYEKL. The CDR3 is 15 amino acids. The V and J ends lost 4 bases and 6 bases, in that order; junction bases with no gene match: 4. The CDR3 nucleotides read TGCGCCAGCAGCCGGACTAGCGGGAGTGGGGATACGCAGTATTTT. Amino acids: CASSRTSGSGDTQYF.

The sample holds a few counts of this clonotype. This chain links TRBV7-3 with TRBJ2-1; D might be TRBD2 (7 bases). Germline CDR1 reads SGHTA; CDR2 reads FQGTGA. CDR3 size: 16 residues. Trimming left V 5 bases short and J 3 bases short, with 17 bases between. The CDR3 nucleotides are TGTGCCAGCAGCCCCAGGGGCGGGGGAGTCTACAATGAGCAGTTCTTC. Its translation is CASSPRGGGVYNEQFF.

CDR3 in amino acids: CASSPSELNYEQYF. The CDR3 coding sequence is TGCGCCAGCAGCCCGAGCGAACTAAACTACGAGCAGTACTTC. The chain couples TRBV5-1 to TRBJ2-7, with D unclear. The CDR3 has 14 residues. V was cut by 4 bases and J by 3 bases, with 14 bases left in between. Germline V lookup: CDR1 SGHRS, CDR2 YFSETQ.